One T cell receptor (beta chain) is described in this entry. Sequencing was done directly on freshly isolated, uncultured memory T cells. The sample is drawn from a study of CD4 T cell repertoires in COVID-19. Here immunoSEQ multiplex PCR was the method, and the copy in TCRdb shows in-frame clones only, minus some. This sample has about 24,000 clones; about 94% occur once, and the top ten carry 0.66%. From germline, CDR1 is ENHRY and CDR2 SYGVKD. V shed 11 bases and J 0 bases; nucleotides not matched to a gene: 9. The CDR3 is 14 amino acids. The TCR originated in a human donor who had COVID-19. Here the sequenced sample was circulating follicular helper CD4+ T cells (cTfh) from blood, taken before the COVID-19 pandemic. This rearrangement joins TRBV10-3 to TRBJ2-7; 8 nucleotides match TRBD2. DNA of the CDR3: TGTGCCGTCCAGCGGGAGTCCAACTCCTACGAGCAGTACTTC. Amino acid sequence: CAVQRESNSYEQYF.